These 23 T cell receptor beta chains came from one sample sequenced in a study of Ad26.COV2.S vaccination and SARS-CoV-2 variants. This table comes from immunoSEQ multiplex PCR, and its TCRdb copy is limited to in-frame clones, with some not included. The sample lists some 300,000 clones, 85% occurring once. Sample treatment: around 19 received Ad26.COV2.S at low or high dose, single or two shots; 5 received placebo; per-sample allocation not given. On day 63 after the first injection, vaccine and placebo recipients gave samples. This sample comprised peripheral blood, obtained in a trial of Ad26.COV2.S vaccine versus placebo. These receptors originate from a person between 18 and 60 years old who received the Ad26.COV2.S COVID-19 vaccine or a placebo.

The chain uses TRBV11-2 and TRBJ2-7; tentative D call: TRBD2 (7 bases). The CDR3 is 18 residues long. Looked up from germline, CDR1 is SGHAT and CDR2 is FQNNGV. Trimming took 4 bases from V and 5 from J, leaving 27 bases between them. CDR3 in DNA: TGTGCCAGCAGCTCGCCGGGGGGCATTCAATCACGCGGCCACGAGCAGTACTTC. This sequence encodes CASSSPGGIQSRGHEQYF.

The chain has TRBV6-2 or TRBV6-3 and TRBJ2-1; D gene uncertain. The CDR3 contains 16 residues. Deletions cut 0 bases from V and 2 bases from J, with 11 bases between. Germline lookup yields CDR1 MNHEY and CDR2 SVGEGT. This CDR3 reads CASSYSMGQPYNEQFF. In DNA form, the CDR3 reads TGTGCCAGCAGTTACTCCATGGGTCAGCCCTACAATGAGCAGTTCTTC.

V gene TRBV7-3 combines with J gene TRBJ2-1, with D maybe TRBD2 (6 bases). From germline, CDR1 is SGHTA and CDR2 FQGTGA. Trimming cost V 5 bases and J 8 bases, with 13 bases left between them. This CDR3 is built from 13 residues. The CDR3 loop is CASSPPGVDEQFF. In DNA, the CDR3 is TGTGCCAGCAGCCCCCCGGGGGTTGATGAGCAGTTCTTC.

The chain employs TRBV5-1 and TRBJ1-2, with a possible D match to TRBD1 (5 bases). V gave up 0 bases and J gave up 4 bases, with 13 bases separating them. Germline V lookup: CDR1 SGHRS, CDR2 YFSETQ. There are 15 residues in the CDR3. As DNA, the CDR3 is TGCGCCAGCAGCTTGGCGTTAGGGGCAGGCTATGGCTACACCTTC. Translation gives CASSLALGAGYGYTF. Combining the CDR3 with reference TRBV5-1 and TRBJ1-2 gives the whole variable domain KAGVTQTPRYLIKTRGQQVTLSCSPISGHRSVSWYQQTPGQGLQFLFEYFSETQRNKGNFPGRFSGRQFSNSRSEMNVSTLELGDSALYLCASSLALGAGYGYTFGSGTRLTVV.

The rearrangement uses TRBV2 and TRBJ1-2; D not resolved. Germline V gene sequence: CDR1 SNHLY, CDR2 FYNNEI. There are 12 residues in the CDR3. Trimming cost V 8 bases and J 4 bases, with 11 bases left between them. CDR3 region: CASGRQSYGYTF. In DNA, the CDR3 is TGTGCCAGCGGCCGGCAGAGCTATGGCTACACCTTC. Combining the CDR3 with reference TRBV2 and TRBJ1-2 gives the whole variable domain EPEVTQTPSHQVTQMGQEVILRCVPISNHLYFYWYRQILGQKVEFLVSFYNNEISEKSEIFDDQFSVERPDGSNFTLKIRSTKLEDSAMYFCASGRQSYGYTFGSGTRLTVV.

The sample holds a few counts of this clone. This chain uses TRBV5-1 with TRBJ1-1; weak D call: TRBD1 (5 bases). The germline gives CDR1 SGHRS, CDR2 YFSETQ. The length of the CDR3 is 15 residues. Trimming shortened V by 4 bases and J by 1 base, and 14 bases separated the two germline ends. The CDR3 nucleotides are TGCGCCAGCAGCCCCCATGACAGAGAGAACACTGAAGCTTTCTTT. Its protein is CASSPHDRENTEAFF. The variable domain in full, completed from reference TRBV5-1 and TRBJ1-1, reads KAGVTQTPRYLIKTRGQQVTLSCSPISGHRSVSWYQQTPGQGLQFLFEYFSETQRNKGNFPGRFSGRQFSNSRSEMNVSTLELGDSALYLCASSPHDRENTEAFFGQGTRLTVV.

This clone showed up just a few times. This chain links TRBV24-1 with TRBJ2-7; TRBD1 matches 9 bases. The CDR3 covers 14 residues. The germline CDR1 and CDR2 sequences are KGHDR and SFDVKD. Germline trimming cut 3 bases from V and 4 bases from J; bases unmatched to any gene: 3. Here the CDR3 DNA reads TGTGCCACCAGTGATCCGACAGGGGGGTACGAGCAGTACTTC. Residues: CATSDPTGGYEQYF.

In its sample, this clone was seen a few times. This sequence joins TRBV7-2 and TRBJ2-2; D call uncertain. V lost 5 bases and J lost 2, with 12 bases in between. The CDR3 sequence is 15 residues long. Germline CDR1 is SGHTA and CDR2 is FQGNSA. CDR3 residues: CASSLGQANTGELFF. The CDR3 DNA reads as TGTGCCAGCAGCCTGGGTCAGGCTAACACCGGGGAGCTGTTTTTT.

This sequence joins TRBV29-1 and TRBJ2-7, with 11 bases matching TRBD1. CDR3 length: 14 residues. Germline CDR1 and CDR2: SQVTM and ANQGSEA. The ends lost 4 bases at V and 3 bases at J; junction bases unmatched: 5. The CDR3 spells CSVAGDRGNYEQYF. For the CDR3, the DNA is TGCAGCGTTGCAGGGGACAGGGGGAACTACGAGCAGTACTTC.

This chain connects TRBV28 to TRBJ1-2; D is unclear. Trimming removed 6 bases from V and 1 base from J, with 18 bases in between. Germline assignment: CDR1 MDHEN and CDR2 SYDVKM. This CDR3 contains 16 residues. For the CDR3, the DNA is TGTGCCAGCAGAGCTAGGGCCTACGTTTTTAACTATGGCTACACCTTC. This translates into CASRARAYVFNYGYTF.

The chain combines TRBV28 with TRBJ2-7; TRBD1 agrees at 9 bases. The germline V gene has CDR1 MDHEN and CDR2 SYDVKM. The trim removed 2 bases at V and 2 bases at J, leaving 1 base unmatched. CDR3 length: 14 amino acids. CDR3 amino acids: CASSLGQGTYEQYF. The CDR3 DNA reads TGTGCCAGCAGTTTAGGACAGGGGACCTACGAGCAGTACTTC.

The chain is built from TRBV12-3 or TRBV12-4 and TRBJ2-1; D uncertain. V gave up 6 bases and J gave up 9 bases, with 9 bases separating them. CDR3 length: 11 amino acids. In DNA, the CDR3 is TGTGCCAGCAGCTTCAATGTTGAGCAGTTCTTC. It yields the protein CASSFNVEQFF.

V gene TRBV5-1 combines with J gene TRBJ1-2; 10 bases line up with TRBD1. Germline V gives CDR1 SGHRS, CDR2 YFSETQ. The CDR3 sequence is 15 residues long. J lost 3 bases, V lost 2 bases, and 4 bases had no gene match. CDR3 sequence reads: CASSFGQGVDYGYTF. CDR3 DNA sequence: TGCGCCAGCAGCTTTGGACAGGGGGTTGACTATGGCTACACCTTC.

This rearrangement joins TRBV28 to TRBJ1-5; D may be TRBD1 (6 bases). This CDR3 has 15 amino acids. With 6 bases removed from V and 3 bases from J, the gap between germline ends came to 15 bases. Germline CDR1 and CDR2: MDHEN and SYDVKM. CDR3 sequence: CASRKGGGYNQPQHF. CDR3 nucleotides: TGTGCCAGCAGAAAAGGAGGGGGTTACAATCAGCCCCAGCATTTT.

The sample holds one count of this clone. The V and J genes are TRBV4-2 and TRBJ2-5; D is possibly TRBD1 or TRBD2 (5 bases each). The V gene's germline CDR1 is LGHNA and CDR2 YNFKEQ. The CDR3 is 15 residues long. With 4 bases removed from V and 5 bases from J, the gap between germline ends came to 17 bases. The CDR3 loop reads CASSRLWGYRETQYF. As DNA, the CDR3 is TGTGCCAGCAGCCGGCTTTGGGGGTATAGGGAGACCCAGTACTTC.

This chain uses TRBV6-1 with TRBJ2-2, with 8 bases identical to TRBD1. Losses at the gene ends were 1 base for V and 7 bases for J; bases not matched to a gene: 5. This CDR3 is 15 amino acids long. Germline V gives CDR1 MNHNS, CDR2 SASEGT. The CDR3 DNA is TGTGCCAGCAGTGAAGAAGGGACAGGCAGCGGGGAGCTGTTTTTT. As protein: CASSEEGTGSGELFF.

The chain is built from TRBV5-1 and TRBJ1-1; D remains unclear. Trimming took 7 bases from V and 1 from J, leaving 11 bases between them. CDR3 size: 13 residues. Germline assignment: CDR1 SGHRS and CDR2 YFSETQ. The chain's CDR3 is CASGSSRNTEAFF. The CDR3 DNA follows: TGCGCCAGCGGAAGTAGTAGGAACACTGAAGCTTTCTTT.

CDR3 DNA sequence: TGTGCCAGCAGCCGAGACAGGGGTCCACCTCAGCCCCAGCATTTT. Translation gives CASSRDRGPPQPQHF. The chain recombines TRBV3-1 (or the pseudogene TRBV3-2) with TRBJ1-5; 8 bases line up with TRBD1. V gave up 4 bases and J gave up 6 bases; unmatched junction bases: 8. Germline V gives CDR1 LGHDT, CDR2 YNNKEL (reference sequence). This CDR3 is built from 15 residues.

The rearrangement links TRBV30 to TRBJ1-2; tentative D call: TRBD1 (6 bases). Germline CDR1 GTSNPN, CDR2 SVGIG (reference sequence). Trimming pared 1 base from V and 4 bases from J, leaving 10 bases between. The CDR3 is 13 residues long. CDR3 amino acids: CAWSGTEAYGYTF. In DNA form, the CDR3 reads TGTGCCTGGAGTGGGACAGAGGCCTATGGCTACACCTTC.

This chain links TRBV6-1 with TRBJ2-2, with D perhaps TRBD2 (6 bases). The CDR3 covers 15 residues. CDR1 is MNHNS, CDR2 SASEGT, per germline. V was pared by 1 base and J by 8 bases, with 14 bases between. The CDR3 loop reads CASSEGWDFVGELFF. CDR3 DNA sequence: TGTGCCAGCAGTGAAGGCTGGGACTTCGTGGGGGAGCTGTTTTTT.

The rearrangement uses TRBV12-3 or TRBV12-4 and TRBJ2-1, with TRBD2 matching 12 bases. This CDR3 comprises 13 residues. The ends lost 6 bases at V and 16 bases at J; junction bases unmatched: 10. The CDR3 region has the DNA TGTGCCAGCAGACTTACTAGCGGGGGGCCTCGATTCTTC. Protein: CASRLTSGGPRFF.

This chain uses TRBV4-1 with TRBJ1-6; D not certain. Germline CDR1 MGHRA, CDR2 YSYEKL. The CDR3 is 16 residues long. Trimming shortened V by 0 bases and J by 9 bases, and 15 bases separated the two germline ends. CDR3 DNA sequence: TGCGCCAGCAGCCAAGATAGTGGAGGGCAGACTTCACCCCTCCACTTT. Translation gives CASSQDSGGQTSPLHF.

This sequence joins TRBV4-2 and TRBJ2-2; D possibly corresponds to TRBD1 (6 bases). The CDR3 is 20 residues long. V lost 4 bases to trimming and J lost 1 base, with 25 bases between them. Germline CDR1 is LGHNA and CDR2 is YNFKEQ. The chain's CDR3 is CASSPRSDHGGRGNTGELFF. CDR3 coding DNA: TGTGCCAGCAGCCCACGCTCCGATCACGGCGGCAGGGGGAACACCGGGGAGCTGTTTTTT.